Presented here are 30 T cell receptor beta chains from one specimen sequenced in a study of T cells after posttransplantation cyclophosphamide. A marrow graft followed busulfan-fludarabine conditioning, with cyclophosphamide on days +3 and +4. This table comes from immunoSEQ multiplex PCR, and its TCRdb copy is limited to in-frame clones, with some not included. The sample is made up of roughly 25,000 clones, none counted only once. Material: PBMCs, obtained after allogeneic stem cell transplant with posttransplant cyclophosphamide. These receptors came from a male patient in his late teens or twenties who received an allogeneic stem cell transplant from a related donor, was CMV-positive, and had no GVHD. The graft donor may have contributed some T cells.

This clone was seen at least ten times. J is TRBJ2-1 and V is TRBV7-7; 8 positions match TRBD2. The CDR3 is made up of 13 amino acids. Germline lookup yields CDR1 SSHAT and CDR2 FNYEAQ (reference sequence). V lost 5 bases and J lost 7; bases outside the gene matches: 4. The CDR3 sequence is CASSEGLVNEQFF. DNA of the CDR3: TGTGCCAGCAGCGAGGGACTAGTTAATGAGCAGTTCTTC. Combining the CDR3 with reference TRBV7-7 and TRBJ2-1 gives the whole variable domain GAGVSQSPRYKVTKRGQDVTLRCDPISSHATLYWYQQALGQGPEFLTYFNYEAQPDKSGLPSDRFSAERPEGSISTLTIQRTEQRDSAMYRCASSEGLVNEQFFGPGTRLTVL.

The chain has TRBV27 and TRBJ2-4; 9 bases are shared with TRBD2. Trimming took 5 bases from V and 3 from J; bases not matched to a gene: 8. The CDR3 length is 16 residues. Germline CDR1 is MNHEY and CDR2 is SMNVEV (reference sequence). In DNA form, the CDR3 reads TGTGCCAGCAGTACCCTAGCGGGATCCGTCAAAAACATTCAGTACTTC. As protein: CASSTLAGSVKNIQYF.

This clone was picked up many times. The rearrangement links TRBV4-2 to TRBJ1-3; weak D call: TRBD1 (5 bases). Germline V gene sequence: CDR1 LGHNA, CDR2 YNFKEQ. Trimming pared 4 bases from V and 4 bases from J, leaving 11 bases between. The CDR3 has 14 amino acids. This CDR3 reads CASSPHGGGNTIYF. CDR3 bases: TGTGCCAGCAGCCCCCACGGGGGGGGAAACACCATATATTTT.

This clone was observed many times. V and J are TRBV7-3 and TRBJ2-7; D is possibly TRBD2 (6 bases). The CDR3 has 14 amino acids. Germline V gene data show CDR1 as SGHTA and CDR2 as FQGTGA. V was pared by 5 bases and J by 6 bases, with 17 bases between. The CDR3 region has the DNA TGTGCCAGCAGCCTGTCGGGGGACCGTACCGAGCAGTACTTC. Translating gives CASSLSGDRTEQYF. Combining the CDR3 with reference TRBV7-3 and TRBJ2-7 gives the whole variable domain GAGVSQTPSNKVTEKGKYVELRCDPISGHTALYWYRQSLGQGPEFLIYFQGTGAADDSGLPNDRFFAVRPEGSVSTLKIQRTERGDSAVYLCASSLSGDRTEQYFGPGTRLTVT.

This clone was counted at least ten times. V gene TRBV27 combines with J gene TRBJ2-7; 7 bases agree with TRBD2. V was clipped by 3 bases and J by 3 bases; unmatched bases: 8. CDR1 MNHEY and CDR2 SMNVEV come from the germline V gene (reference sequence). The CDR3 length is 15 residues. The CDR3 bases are TGTGCCAGCAGTTTGGTGGCTAGCGGACGCTACGAGCAGTACTTC. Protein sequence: CASSLVASGRYEQYF.

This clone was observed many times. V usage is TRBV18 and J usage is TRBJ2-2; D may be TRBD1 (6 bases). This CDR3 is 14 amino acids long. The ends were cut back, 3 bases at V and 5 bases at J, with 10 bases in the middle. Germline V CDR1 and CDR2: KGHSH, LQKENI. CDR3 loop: CASSPQQGTGELFF. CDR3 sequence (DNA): TGTGCCAGCTCACCGCAACAGGGAACCGGGGAGCTGTTTTTT.

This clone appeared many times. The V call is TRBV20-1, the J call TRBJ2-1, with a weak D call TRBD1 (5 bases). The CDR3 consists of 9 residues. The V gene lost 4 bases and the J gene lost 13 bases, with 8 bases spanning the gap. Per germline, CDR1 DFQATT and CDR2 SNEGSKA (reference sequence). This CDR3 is CSATRAQFF. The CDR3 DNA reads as TGCAGTGCTACCAGGGCCCAGTTCTTC.

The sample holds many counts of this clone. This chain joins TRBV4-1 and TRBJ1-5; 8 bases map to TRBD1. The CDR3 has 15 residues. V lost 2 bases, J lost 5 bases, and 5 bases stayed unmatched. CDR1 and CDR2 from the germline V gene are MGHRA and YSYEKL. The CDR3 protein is CASSQLTGADQPQHF. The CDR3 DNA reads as TGCGCCAGCAGCCAACTGACAGGGGCCGATCAGCCCCAGCATTTT.

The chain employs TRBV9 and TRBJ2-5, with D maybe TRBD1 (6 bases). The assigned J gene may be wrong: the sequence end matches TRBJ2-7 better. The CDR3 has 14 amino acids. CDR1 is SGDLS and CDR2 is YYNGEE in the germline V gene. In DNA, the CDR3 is TGTGCCAGCAGCTCTCGGGACAACTCCTACGAGCAGTACTTC. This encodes CASSSRDNSYEQYF.

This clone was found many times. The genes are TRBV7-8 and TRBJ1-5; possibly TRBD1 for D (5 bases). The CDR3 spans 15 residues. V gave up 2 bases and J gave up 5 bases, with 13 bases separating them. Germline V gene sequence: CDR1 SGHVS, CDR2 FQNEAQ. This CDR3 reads CASSLFLQADQPQHF. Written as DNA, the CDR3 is TGTGCCAGCAGCTTATTTTTACAGGCCGATCAGCCCCAGCATTTT.

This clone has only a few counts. The CDR3 loop reads CASSVAGVEETQYF. As DNA, the CDR3 is TGTGCCAGCAGCGTAGCAGGGGTTGAAGAGACCCAGTACTTC. V usage is TRBV9 and J usage is TRBJ2-5, with TRBD1 as a possible D gene (6 bases). CDR1 SGDLS and CDR2 YYNGEE come from the germline V gene. This CDR3 spans 14 amino acids. V gave up 0 bases and J gave up 3 bases, with 9 bases separating them. Supplemented by reference TRBV9 and TRBJ2-5, the full variable domain reads DSGVTQTPKHLITATGQRVTLRCSPRSGDLSVYWYQQSLDQGLQFLIQYYNGEERAKGNILERFSAQQFPDLHSELNLSSLELGDSALYFCASSVAGVEETQYFGPGTRLLVL.

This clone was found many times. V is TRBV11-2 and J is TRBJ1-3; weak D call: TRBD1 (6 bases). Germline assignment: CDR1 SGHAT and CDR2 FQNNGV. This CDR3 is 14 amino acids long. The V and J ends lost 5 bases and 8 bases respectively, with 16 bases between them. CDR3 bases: TGTGCCAGCAGCCGAACAGGGACGGCGGACACCATATATTTT. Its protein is CASSRTGTADTIYF.

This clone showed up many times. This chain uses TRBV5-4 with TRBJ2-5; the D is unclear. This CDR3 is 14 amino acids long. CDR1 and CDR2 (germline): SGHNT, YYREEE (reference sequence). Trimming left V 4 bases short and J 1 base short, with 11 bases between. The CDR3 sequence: CASSGVEAQETQYF. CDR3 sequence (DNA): TGTGCCAGCAGCGGCGTCGAGGCCCAAGAGACCCAGTACTTC.

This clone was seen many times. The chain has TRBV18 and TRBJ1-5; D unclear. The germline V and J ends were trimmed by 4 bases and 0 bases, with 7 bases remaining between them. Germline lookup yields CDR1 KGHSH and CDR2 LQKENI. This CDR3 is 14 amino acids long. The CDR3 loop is CASSRANSNQPQHF. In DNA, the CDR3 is TGTGCCAGCTCACGGGCCAATAGCAATCAGCCCCAGCATTTT.

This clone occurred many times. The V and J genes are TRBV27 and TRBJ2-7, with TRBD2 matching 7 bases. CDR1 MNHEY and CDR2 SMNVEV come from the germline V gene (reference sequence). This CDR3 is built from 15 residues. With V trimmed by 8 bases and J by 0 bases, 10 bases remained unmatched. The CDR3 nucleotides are TGTGCCAGCTGGGGTTCGGGGGGAGACTCCTACGAGCAGTACTTC. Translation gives CASWGSGGDSYEQYF.

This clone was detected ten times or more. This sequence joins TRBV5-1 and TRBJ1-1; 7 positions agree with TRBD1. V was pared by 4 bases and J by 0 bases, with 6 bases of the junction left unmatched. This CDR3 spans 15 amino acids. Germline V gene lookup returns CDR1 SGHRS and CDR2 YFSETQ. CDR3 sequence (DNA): TGCGCCAGCAGCCCCAGGGGGGCAATGAACACTGAAGCTTTCTTT. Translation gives CASSPRGAMNTEAFF.

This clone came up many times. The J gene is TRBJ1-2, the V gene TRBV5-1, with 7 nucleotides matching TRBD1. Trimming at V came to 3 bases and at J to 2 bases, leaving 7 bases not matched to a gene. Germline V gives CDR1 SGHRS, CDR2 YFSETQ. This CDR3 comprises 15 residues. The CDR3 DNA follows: TGCGCCAGCAGCTCAAGGACAGGAGGGAACTATGGCTACACCTTC. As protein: CASSSRTGGNYGYTF.

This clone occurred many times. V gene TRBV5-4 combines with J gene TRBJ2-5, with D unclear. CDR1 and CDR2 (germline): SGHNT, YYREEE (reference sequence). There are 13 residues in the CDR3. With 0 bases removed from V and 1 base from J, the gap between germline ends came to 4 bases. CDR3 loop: CASSLASQETQYF. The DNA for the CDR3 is TGTGCCAGCAGCTTGGCGTCCCAAGAGACCCAGTACTTC.

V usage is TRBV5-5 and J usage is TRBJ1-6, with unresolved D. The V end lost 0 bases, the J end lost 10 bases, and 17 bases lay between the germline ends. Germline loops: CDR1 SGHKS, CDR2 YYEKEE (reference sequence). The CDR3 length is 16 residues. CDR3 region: CASSLVARSGFSPLHF. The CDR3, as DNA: TGTGCCAGCAGCTTGGTAGCCCGCTCCGGATTCTCACCCCTCCACTTT. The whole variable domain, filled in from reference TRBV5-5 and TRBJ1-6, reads DAGVTQSPTHLIKTRGQQVTLRCSPISGHKSVSWYQQVLGQGPQFIFQYYEKEERGRGNFPDRFSARQFPNYSSELNVNALLLGDSALYLCASSLVARSGFSPLHFGNGTRLTVT.

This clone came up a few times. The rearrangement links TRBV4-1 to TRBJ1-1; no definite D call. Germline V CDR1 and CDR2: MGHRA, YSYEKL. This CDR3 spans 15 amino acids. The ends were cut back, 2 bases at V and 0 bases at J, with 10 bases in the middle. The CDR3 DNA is TGCGCCAGCAGCCAACAACTCGGAGTGAACACTGAAGCTTTCTTT. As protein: CASSQQLGVNTEAFF.

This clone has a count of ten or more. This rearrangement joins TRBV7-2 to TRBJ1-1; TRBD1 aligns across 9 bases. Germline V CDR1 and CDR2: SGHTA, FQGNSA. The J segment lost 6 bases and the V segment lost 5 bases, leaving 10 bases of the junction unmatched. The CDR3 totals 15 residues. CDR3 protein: CASSPATGGFAEAFF. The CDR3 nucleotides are TGTGCCAGCAGCCCGGCGACAGGGGGGTTCGCTGAAGCTTTCTTT.

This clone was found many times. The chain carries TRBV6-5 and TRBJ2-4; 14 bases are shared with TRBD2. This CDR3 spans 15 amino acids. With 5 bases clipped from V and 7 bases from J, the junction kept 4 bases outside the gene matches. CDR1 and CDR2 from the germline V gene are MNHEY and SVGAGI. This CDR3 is CASSGTSGGPNIQYF. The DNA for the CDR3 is TGTGCCAGCAGTGGGACTAGCGGGGGCCCGAACATTCAGTACTTC.

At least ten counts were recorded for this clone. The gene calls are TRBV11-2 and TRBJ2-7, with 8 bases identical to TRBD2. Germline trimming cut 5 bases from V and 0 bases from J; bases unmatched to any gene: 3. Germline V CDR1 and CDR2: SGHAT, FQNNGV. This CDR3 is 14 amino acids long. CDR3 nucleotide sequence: TGTGCCAGCAGCCGGGGGGGGAGCTCCTACGAGCAGTACTTC. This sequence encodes CASSRGGSSYEQYF.

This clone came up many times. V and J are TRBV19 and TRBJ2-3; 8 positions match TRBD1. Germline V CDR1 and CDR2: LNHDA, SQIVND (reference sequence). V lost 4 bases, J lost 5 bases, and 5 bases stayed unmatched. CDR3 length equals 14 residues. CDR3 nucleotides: TGTGCCAGTAGTACTCGACAGGGGTTAGATACGCAGTATTTT. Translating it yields CASSTRQGLDTQYF.

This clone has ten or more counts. DNA of the CDR3: TGTGCCAGCTCGACAGGCCTAGCCAAAAACATTCAGTACTTC. Translation gives CASSTGLAKNIQYF. V usage is TRBV5-4 and J usage is TRBJ2-4, with D possibly being TRBD1 (6 bases). The ends were cut back, 7 bases at V and 0 bases at J, with 11 bases in the middle. Germline assignment: CDR1 SGHNT and CDR2 YYREEE (reference sequence). The CDR3 loop spans 14 amino acids.

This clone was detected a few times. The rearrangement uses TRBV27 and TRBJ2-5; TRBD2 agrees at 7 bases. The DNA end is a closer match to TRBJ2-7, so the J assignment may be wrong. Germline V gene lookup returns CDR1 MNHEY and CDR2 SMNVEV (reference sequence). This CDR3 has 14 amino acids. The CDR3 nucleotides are TGTGCCAGCAGTTCCGCGGGAGAATTTTCCGAGCAGTACTTC. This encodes CASSSAGEFSEQYF.

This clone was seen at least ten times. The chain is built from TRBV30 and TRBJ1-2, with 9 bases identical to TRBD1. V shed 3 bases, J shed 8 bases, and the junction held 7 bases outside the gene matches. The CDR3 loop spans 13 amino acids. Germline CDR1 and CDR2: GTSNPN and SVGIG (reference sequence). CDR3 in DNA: TGTGCCTGGAGCGTAACAGGGGGCGGGGGCTACACCTTC. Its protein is CAWSVTGGGGYTF.

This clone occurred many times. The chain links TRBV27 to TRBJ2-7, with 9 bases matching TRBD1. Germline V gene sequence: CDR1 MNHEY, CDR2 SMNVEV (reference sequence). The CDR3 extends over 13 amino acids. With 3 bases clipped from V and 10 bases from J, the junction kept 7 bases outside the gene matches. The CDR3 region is CASSLGTGLVQYF. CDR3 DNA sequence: TGTGCCAGCAGTTTGGGGACAGGGCTGGTTCAGTACTTC.

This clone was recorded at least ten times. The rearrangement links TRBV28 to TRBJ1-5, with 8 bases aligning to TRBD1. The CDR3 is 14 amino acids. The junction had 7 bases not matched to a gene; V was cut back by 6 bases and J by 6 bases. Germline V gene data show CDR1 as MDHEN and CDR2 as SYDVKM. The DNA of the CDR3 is TGTGCCAGCAGCCCCAGGACAGGGAGTCAGCCCCAGCATTTT. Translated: CASSPRTGSQPQHF. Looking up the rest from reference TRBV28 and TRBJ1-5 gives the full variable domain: DVKVTQSSRYLVKRTGEKVFLECVQDMDHENMFWYRQDPGLGLRLIYFSYDVKMKEKGDIPEGYSVSREKKERFSLILESASTNQTSMYLCASSPRTGSQPQHFGDGTRLSIL.

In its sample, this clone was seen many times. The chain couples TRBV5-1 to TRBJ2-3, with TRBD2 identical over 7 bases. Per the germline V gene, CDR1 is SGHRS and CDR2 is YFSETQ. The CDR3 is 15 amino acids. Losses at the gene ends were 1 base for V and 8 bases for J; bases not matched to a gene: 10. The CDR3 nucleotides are TGCGCCAGCAGCTTGTTCGGCGGGAGAGAAAGTACGCAGTATTTT. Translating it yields CASSLFGGRESTQYF.